These 16 T cell receptor beta chains were all obtained from the same sample, sequenced in a study of CD8 T cells in ankylosing spondylitis (dated by TCRdb to the late 2010s). Libraries were constructed by 5' RACE. These reads were obtained on an Illumina HiSeq 2500. In-frame beta chains were kept once TCRdb had trimmed the public reads at Q25 with fastp and called clones with MiXCR. Rows merge per CDR3 protein into single entries with the most common DNA and genes. Here the sample has under 200,000 distinct CDR3 sequences; over 10% occur a single time. 9.5% to 11% of the sample belongs to the ten largest clones. Source material: blood, either unsorted or a sorted T cell fraction (not recorded which). These TCRs come from a female donor with ankylosing spondylitis or in good health (not recorded which).

In this sample, this clonotype turned up a few times. The chain uses TRBV20-1 and TRBJ2-3; TRBD2 might be the D (5 bases). The V gene's germline CDR1 is DFQATT and CDR2 SNEGSKA (reference sequence). V gave up 0 bases and J gave up 5 bases, with 12 bases separating them. This CDR3 has 14 residues. CDR3 sequence: CSARDPGMVDTQYF. CDR3 DNA: TGCAGTGCTAGAGATCCGGGGATGGTAGATACGCAGTATTTT.

There are many counts of this clonotype. CDR3 sequence: CASTLRPSGANVLTF. The DNA of the CDR3 is TGTGCCAGCACCCTCAGACCCTCTGGGGCCAACGTCCTGACTTTC. The genes are TRBV27 and TRBJ2-6; no clear D. The germline V and J ends were trimmed by 7 bases and 0 bases, with 10 bases remaining between them. Germline V gene data show CDR1 as MNHEY and CDR2 as SMNVEV (reference sequence). The CDR3 contains 15 residues.

The chain employs TRBV11-2 and TRBJ1-6, with no clear D. The length of the CDR3 is 15 residues. V lost 5 bases and J lost 5, with 13 bases in between. Germline V gene sequence: CDR1 SGHAT, CDR2 FQNNGV. The CDR3 DNA reads as TGTGCCAGCAGCCTTTCAGTCGCACATAATTCACCCCTCCACTTT. It yields the protein CASSLSVAHNSPLHF.

This clonotype was seen at least ten times. The CDR3, as DNA: TGTGCCAGCAGTGACTCCGGGACTATGGAGACCCAGTACTTC. Translating gives CASSDSGTMETQYF. This chain links TRBV2 with TRBJ2-5; TRBD2 matches at 7 bases. CDR3 length: 14 residues. CDR1 SNHLY and CDR2 FYNNEI come from the germline V gene. The junction had 6 bases not matched to a gene; V was cut back by 3 bases and J by 5 bases.

This chain links TRBV29-1 with TRBJ2-3; D is possibly TRBD2 (5 bases). Germline V CDR1 and CDR2: SQVTM, ANQGSEA. The CDR3 has 12 amino acids. CDR3: CVTAGVTDTQYF. CDR3 sequence (DNA): TGCGTTACCGCCGGGGTCACAGATACGCAGTATTTT.

This clonotype was seen ten or more times. The gene calls are TRBV5-1 and TRBJ2-7; tentative D call: TRBD1 (5 bases). The CDR3 length is 14 residues. The germline gives CDR1 SGHRS, CDR2 YFSETQ. The V and J ends lost 0 bases and 2 bases respectively, with 9 bases between them. CDR3 sequence reads: CASSLEQGTYEQYF. CDR3 in DNA: TGCGCCAGCAGCTTGGAGCAGGGAACCTACGAGCAGTACTTC.

The table lists this clonotype with a few counts. V and J are TRBV20-1 and TRBJ1-4, with 7 bases identical to TRBD1. The germline CDR1 and CDR2 sequences are DFQATT and SNEGSKA (reference sequence). The V segment lost 4 bases and the J segment 4 bases; nucleotides outside the gene matches: 3. The CDR3 length is 13 residues. The CDR3 bases are TGCAGTGCTATAACAGGGGTTAATGAAAAACTGTTTTTT. Amino acid sequence: CSAITGVNEKLFF.

This clonotype was seen repeatedly, ten times or more. The V gene is TRBV24-1, the J gene TRBJ2-1; tentatively, D is TRBD1 (6 bases). Trimming took off 9 bases at V and 6 bases at J, with 14 bases between the two ends. The germline V gene has CDR1 KGHDR and CDR2 SFDVKD. The CDR3 contains 13 residues. The CDR3 nucleotides read TGTGCCACCGAGGCCCTCAGGGGCAATGAGCAGTTCTTC. Protein sequence: CATEALRGNEQFF.

Of note for this clonotype: Just one base apart from a much larger clone, this may be a read error. J is TRBJ1-5 and V is TRBV6-6; D ambiguous. There are 13 residues in the CDR3. CDR1 and CDR2 from the germline V gene are MNHNY and SVGAGI (reference sequence). DNA for the CDR3: TGTGCCAGCATCGCTGGGAGCAATCAGCCCCCGCATTTT. It specifies CASIAGSNQPPHF.

This clonotype was counted at least ten times. The genes are TRBV29-1 and TRBJ2-5; D perhaps matches TRBD1 (5 bases). The CDR3 is made up of 13 amino acids. The V gene lost 7 bases and the J gene lost 7 bases, with 19 bases spanning the gap. Looked up from germline, CDR1 is SQVTM and CDR2 is ANQGSEA. DNA for the CDR3: TGCAGCGACCATGACAGCCTCTATGGGACCCAGTACTTC. Its protein product is CSDHDSLYGTQYF.

A word on this clonotype: A much larger clone sits a single nucleotide away, making a read error possible. The chain employs TRBV7-2 and TRBJ2-7, with a tentative D call TRBD2 (5 bases). The CDR3 has 14 amino acids. Looked up from germline, CDR1 is SGHTA and CDR2 is FQGNSA. The CDR3 DNA reads TGTGCCAGCAGCTTCGGAGAGACTACCTACGGGCAGTACTTC. Protein: CASSFGETTYGQYF.

The chain uses TRBV7-3 and TRBJ2-7, with 9 bases fitting TRBD2. Germline CDR1 SGHTA, CDR2 FQGTGA. This CDR3 has 17 residues. With 5 bases clipped from V and 2 bases from J, the junction kept 13 bases outside the gene matches. CDR3 sequence: CASSRRASGTGPYEQYF. The CDR3 DNA sequence: TGTGCCAGCAGCCGAAGGGCTAGCGGGACGGGACCCTACGAGCAGTACTTC.

This clonotype was found many times. J is TRBJ2-3 and V is TRBV7-2; 8 bases are a match to TRBD1. The germline CDR1 and CDR2 sequences are SGHTA and FQGNSA. The CDR3 has 17 residues. With 5 bases clipped from V and 2 bases from J, the junction kept 12 bases outside the gene matches. The CDR3 sequence is CASSLTPGGANTDTQYF. CDR3 nucleotide sequence: TGTGCCAGCAGCCTAACACCAGGGGGCGCGAACACAGATACGCAGTATTTT.

V gene TRBV5-1 combines with J gene TRBJ2-2, with no clear D. The length of the CDR3 is 13 residues. The V end was cut by 5 bases, the J end by 1 base, with 6 bases between. Germline CDR1 is SGHRS and CDR2 is YFSETQ. The CDR3 is CASRTENTGELFF. CDR3 sequence (DNA): TGCGCCAGCAGGACCGAGAACACCGGGGAGCTGTTTTTT.

The J gene is TRBJ2-1, the V gene TRBV4-2; 11 bases align to TRBD2. There are 18 residues in the CDR3. Germline V gene data show CDR1 as LGHNA and CDR2 as YNFKEQ. The ends lost 4 bases at V and 2 bases at J; junction bases unmatched: 10. This CDR3 is CASSPTGTSGRPYNEQFF. CDR3 in DNA: TGTGCCAGCAGCCCCACGGGGACTAGCGGACGCCCCTACAATGAGCAGTTCTTC.

This clonotype was seen at least ten times. One end of the junction varies from germline; a read error may be responsible. In DNA, the CDR3 is TGTGCTAGCAGCTCAAACGACCGAAACAATGAGCAGTTCTTC. Encoded protein: CASSSNDRNNEQFF. V and J are TRBV7-7 and TRBJ2-1; no reliable D call. Germline loops: CDR1 SSHAT, CDR2 FNYEAQ (reference sequence). This CDR3 has 14 residues.